These 27 T cell receptor beta chains share one sample of origin, sequenced in a study of beta chain features in type 1 diabetes (dated by TCRdb to the late 2010s). The library was built by means of the immunoSEQ multiplex PCR assay. All of the isolated RNA was reverse transcribed with the High Capacity cDNA Reverse Transcription Kit, so expressed TCRB transcripts were sequenced. Not all clones reach the TCRdb copy of this immuneACCESS table, which keeps in-frame sequences only. Checked studies attribute under half of the gap to unresolved V genes and leave the rest unexplained. The sample yields 110,000 to 150,000 clones; about 7% were counted once. The leading ten clones occupy approximately 1.5% of the sample. What was sequenced was central memory CD4+ T cells from blood. All receptors derive from a woman aged 30 to 39 in good health.

V gene TRBV28 combines with J gene TRBJ2-5; 8 bases agree with TRBD2. Germline V gene data show CDR1 as MDHEN and CDR2 as SYDVKM. The CDR3 is made up of 15 amino acids. The V segment lost 3 bases and the J segment 3 bases; nucleotides outside the gene matches: 6. For the CDR3, the DNA is TGTGCCAGCAGTTTTGTAGCGGGAAGGGAAGAGACCCAGTACTTC. It yields the protein CASSFVAGREETQYF.

The gene calls are TRBV7-9 and TRBJ2-3; unclear D gene. Trimming removed 3 bases at V and 2 bases at J, with 15 bases between. The CDR3 totals 16 residues. Germline CDR1 and CDR2: SEHNR and FQNEAQ (reference sequence). CDR3 sequence: CASSFAIASDTDTQYF. CDR3 coding DNA: TGTGCCAGCAGCTTTGCAATAGCCTCGGACACAGATACGCAGTATTTT.

This clone was found a few times. The rearrangement links TRBV7-9 to TRBJ1-5; a weak D match, TRBD1 (5 bases). Germline lookup yields CDR1 SEHNR and CDR2 FQNEAQ (reference sequence). This CDR3 region has 16 residues. The germline V and J ends were trimmed by 1 base and 1 base, with 11 bases remaining between them. CDR3 sequence reads: CASSLVGGMSNQPQHF. CDR3 bases: TGTGCCAGCAGCTTAGTCGGGGGAATGAGCAATCAGCCCCAGCATTTT.

This chain uses TRBV5-8 with TRBJ1-2, with D uncertain. CDR1 SGHTS and CDR2 YDEGEE come from the germline V gene. Deletions cut 2 bases from V and 5 bases from J, with 4 bases between. The CDR3 contains 11 residues. In nucleotides, the CDR3 is TGTGCCAGCAGCTTTAGTTATGGCTACACCTTC. It encodes CASSFSYGYTF.

The V gene is TRBV6-6, the J gene TRBJ1-1; D possibly corresponds to TRBD1 (6 bases). V was cut by 4 bases and J by 1 base, with 13 bases left in between. The CDR3 length is 15 residues. Per the germline V gene, CDR1 is MNHNY and CDR2 is SVGAGI (reference sequence). The CDR3 DNA sequence: TGTGCCAGCAGTTTCCAGGGGATGGAGAACACTGAAGCTTTCTTT. Residues: CASSFQGMENTEAFF.

In its sample, this clone was seen a few times. This chain connects TRBV7-8 to TRBJ2-7, with D possibly TRBD1 on 5 matching bases. The CDR3 is made up of 15 amino acids. Germline V lookup: CDR1 SGHVS, CDR2 FQNEAQ. V was clipped by 0 bases and J by 1 base, with 10 bases between them. As DNA, the CDR3 is TGTGCCAGCAGCTTAGCGCCAGGGAAATCCTACGAGCAGTACTTC. Amino acids: CASSLAPGKSYEQYF. Complete variable domain (other parts from reference TRBV7-8 and TRBJ2-7): GAGVSQSPRYKVAKRGQDVALRCDPISGHVSLFWYQQALGQGPEFLTYFQNEAQLDKSGLPSDRFFAERPEGSVSTLKIQRTQQEDSAVYLCASSLAPGKSYEQYFGPGTRLTVT.

This clone was recorded a few times. The chain has TRBV28 and TRBJ2-3, with a weak D call TRBD2 (6 bases). Germline-derived CDR1 and CDR2 are MDHEN and SYDVKM. Trimming shortened V by 5 bases and J by 6 bases, and 12 bases separated the two germline ends. CDR3 length: 13 amino acids. The CDR3 bases are TGTGCCAGCAGTGACCCCCGGGGGGATACGCAGTATTTT. Amino acids: CASSDPRGDTQYF.

This chain connects TRBV2 to TRBJ1-5; TRBD1 is a possible D gene (6 bases). Germline V gene data show CDR1 as SNHLY and CDR2 as FYNNEI. This CDR3 is built from 15 residues. V lost 2 bases, J lost 3 bases, and 11 bases lay in between. The CDR3 spells CASSERGQINQPQHF. The CDR3 DNA is TGTGCCAGCAGTGAACGTGGACAGATCAATCAGCCCCAGCATTTT.

There are a few counts of this clone. This chain uses TRBV7-2 with TRBJ2-3; 10 bases map to TRBD2. The V segment lost 5 bases and the J segment 1 base; nucleotides outside the gene matches: 3. Germline CDR1 and CDR2: SGHTA and FQGNSA. The length of the CDR3 is 15 residues. The CDR3 coding sequence is TGTGCCAGCAGCCCCGGGACTAGCGGCACAGATACGCAGTATTTT. Its protein is CASSPGTSGTDTQYF.

This clone was seen only a few times. The rearrangement joins TRBV20-1 to TRBJ1-1, with 9 bases that match TRBD1. The CDR3 loop spans 11 amino acids. Germline V gives CDR1 DFQATT, CDR2 SNEGSKA (reference sequence). V shed 7 bases and J 10 bases; nucleotides not matched to a gene: 7. This chain's CDR3 is CSGQQGARAFF. The DNA for the CDR3 is TGCAGTGGACAACAGGGGGCCCGAGCTTTCTTT.

The V gene is TRBV7-2, the J gene TRBJ2-7, with D perhaps TRBD2 (5 bases). The germline V gene has CDR1 SGHTA and CDR2 FQGNSA. This CDR3 has 16 amino acids. The V gene lost 2 bases and the J gene lost 4 bases, with 18 bases spanning the gap. The CDR3 nucleotides read TGTGCCAGCAGCTTAATGAGGGAGTCGGGGAAATACGAGCAGTACTTC. Translation: CASSLMRESGKYEQYF.

This clone has a handful of counts. This chain uses TRBV5-4 with TRBJ1-2; tentative D call: TRBD1 (6 bases). The length of the CDR3 is 14 residues. Germline V CDR1 and CDR2: SGHNT, YYREEE (reference sequence). V was trimmed by 4 bases and J by 7 bases, leaving 17 bases between them. The CDR3 sequence: CASSTQQGMGGYTF. CDR3 bases: TGTGCCAGCAGCACCCAACAGGGAATGGGTGGCTACACCTTC.

This clone has just a few counts. Mismatch with germline at one junction end may stem from a read error. The chain has TRBV7-7 and TRBJ2-5, with 7 nucleotides matching TRBD2. The CDR3 contains 15 residues. Germline CDR1 SSHAT, CDR2 FNYEAQ (reference sequence). DNA for the CDR3: TGTGCTAGCAGCTTAGACGGCGGGAGTCCGGAGACCCAGTACTTC. The encoded protein is CASSLDGGSPETQYF.

This clone has just a few counts. This chain connects TRBV6-1 to TRBJ2-5; D possibly corresponds to TRBD1 (6 bases). Trimming removed 5 bases from V and 5 bases from J, with 12 bases in between. Germline V gene data show CDR1 as MNHNS and CDR2 as SASEGT. There are 13 residues in the CDR3. The CDR3 sequence is CASSLRQEETQYF. CDR3 in DNA: TGTGCCAGCAGTTTGAGACAGGAGGAGACCCAGTACTTC.

CDR3 coding DNA: TGTGCCACCAGTAGGGGGACAGGGGCCTCCTACGAGCAGTACTTC. It codes for CATSRGTGASYEQYF. V gene TRBV7-9 combines with J gene TRBJ2-7; TRBD1 matches at 10 bases. CDR1 and CDR2 (germline): SEHNR, FQNEAQ (reference sequence). Trimming removed 10 bases from V and 0 bases from J; junction bases left unmatched: 9. CDR3 length equals 15 residues.

V and J are TRBV21-1 and TRBJ2-7; whether TRBD2, the table's D call, matches the DNA was not checked. TRBV21-1 is termed a pseudogene. The CDR3 loop spans 14 amino acids. The CDR3 protein is CASKTRETRYEQYF. The CDR3, as DNA: TGTGCCAGCAAAACTAGAGAAACTCGCTACGAGCAGTACTTC.

This clone has only a few counts. J is TRBJ2-1 and V is TRBV19; 16 bases align to TRBD2. The CDR3 extends over 17 amino acids. Germline V gene data show CDR1 as LNHDA and CDR2 as SQIVND (reference sequence). After removal of 4 bases from V and 6 bases from J, the junction contained 6 bases not matched to a gene. The CDR3 loop is CASSTSGLAGGGNEQFF. The CDR3 nucleotides are TGTGCCAGTAGTACCTCGGGACTAGCGGGAGGGGGCAATGAGCAGTTCTTC.

This clone was recorded many times. The rearrangement links TRBV7-2 to TRBJ2-3, with 9 bases that match TRBD2. J was trimmed by 1 base and V by 5 bases; bases with no gene match: 7. Germline V lookup: CDR1 SGHTA, CDR2 FQGNSA. The CDR3 has 16 residues. The chain's CDR3 is CASSPEVAGGTDTQYF. CDR3 in DNA: TGTGCCAGCAGCCCCGAGGTAGCGGGGGGCACAGATACGCAGTATTTT.

The chain has TRBV7-9 and TRBJ2-1, with TRBD2 identical over 9 bases. V was pared by 11 bases and J by 5 bases, with 7 bases of the junction left unmatched. CDR1 and CDR2 (germline): SEHNR, FQNEAQ (reference sequence). This CDR3 region has 13 residues. The CDR3: CAGRLAEDNEQFF. The CDR3 DNA reads TGTGCCGGGAGACTAGCGGAAGACAATGAGCAGTTCTTC.

In this sample, this clone turned up a few times. The genes are TRBV5-1 and TRBJ2-3; TRBD2 matches at 7 bases. Germline V gives CDR1 SGHRS, CDR2 YFSETQ. The CDR3 spans 15 residues. After removal of 7 bases from V and 4 bases from J, the junction contained 12 bases not matched to a gene. The CDR3 sequence: CASGQTSTSSDTQYF. Here the CDR3 DNA reads TGCGCCAGCGGCCAGACTAGCACCTCGTCAGATACGCAGTATTTT.

Ten or more counts support this clone. The junction does not match germline at one end; this may be a read error. V is TRBV29-1 and J is TRBJ2-5; 8 positions agree with TRBD2. CDR1 is SQVTM, CDR2 ANQGSEA, per germline. The CDR3 is 10 amino acids. The chain's CDR3 is CSVDGGGTNF. For the CDR3, the DNA is TGCAGCGTTGACGGCGGGGGGACGAACTTC. Full variable domain (rest looked up from reference TRBV29-1 and TRBJ2-5): SAVISQKPSRDICQRGTSLTIQCQVDSQVTMMFWYRQQPGQSLTLIATANQGSEATYESGFVIDKFPISRPNLTFSTLTVSNMSPEDSSIYLCSVDGGGTNFGPGTRLLVL.

This clone was counted only a few times. The chain recombines TRBV30 with TRBJ1-5; perhaps TRBD1 as D (6 bases). Trimming took 0 bases from V and 0 from J, leaving 12 bases between them. The germline V gene encodes CDR1 GTSNPN and CDR2 SVGIG (reference sequence). The CDR3 totals 16 residues. The CDR3 spells CAWSVPGTSSNQPQHF. DNA of the CDR3: TGTGCCTGGAGTGTCCCCGGGACAAGTAGCAATCAGCCCCAGCATTTT.

The rearrangement links TRBV18 to TRBJ1-5, with D perhaps TRBD1 (5 bases). V was trimmed by 2 bases and J by 0 bases, leaving 11 bases between them. This CDR3 has 16 amino acids. CDR1 is KGHSH and CDR2 is LQKENI in the germline V gene. CDR3 sequence reads: CASSPTGHNSNQPQHF. DNA of the CDR3: TGTGCCAGCTCACCAACAGGACACAATAGCAATCAGCCCCAGCATTTT.

The CDR3 coding sequence is TGTGCCAGTAGTACCGGGACAGGGAAGGCCTACGAGCAGTACTTC. Amino acid sequence: CASSTGTGKAYEQYF. V usage is TRBV19 and J usage is TRBJ2-7; 9 positions agree with TRBD1. Unmatched junction bases numbered 6, after V lost 4 bases and J lost 2 bases. The CDR3 extends over 15 amino acids. Germline CDR1 LNHDA, CDR2 SQIVND (reference sequence). Complete variable domain (other parts from reference TRBV19 and TRBJ2-7): DGGITQSPKYLFRKEGQNVTLSCEQNLNHDAMYWYRQDPGQGLRLIYYSQIVNDFQKGDIAEGYSVSREKKESFPLTVTSAQKNPTAFYLCASSTGTGKAYEQYFGPGTRLTVT.

This clone was recorded a few times. The chain links TRBV30 to TRBJ2-5, with 12 positions matching TRBD2. This CDR3 has 14 residues. V dropped 3 bases and J dropped 7; count of bases not matched to a gene: 6. From germline, CDR1 is GTSNPN and CDR2 SVGIG (reference sequence). CDR3 region: CAWRDGLAGTTQYF. The CDR3 bases are TGTGCCTGGAGGGACGGACTAGCGGGAACGACCCAGTACTTC.

The CDR3 protein is CASSPRLIATEAFF. CDR3 sequence (DNA): TGTGCCAGCAGCCCTCGTTTGATAGCCACTGAAGCTTTCTTT. J is TRBJ1-1 and V is TRBV7-2; D remains ambiguous. Between the trimmed V and J ends, which lost 5 bases and 4 bases, there was a span of 14 bases. From germline, CDR1 is SGHTA and CDR2 FQGNSA. This CDR3 contains 14 residues. Supplemented by reference TRBV7-2 and TRBJ1-1, the full variable domain reads GAGVSQSPSNKVTEKGKDVELRCDPISGHTALYWYRQSLGQGLEFLIYFQGNSAPDKSGLPSDRFSAERTGGSVSTLTIQRTQQEDSAVYLCASSPRLIATEAFFGQGTRLTVV.

This clone was recorded many times. The chain links TRBV5-1 to TRBJ2-4, with a tentative D call TRBD2 (5 bases). Trimming cost V 3 bases and J 8 bases, with 15 bases left between them. The CDR3 consists of 14 residues. CDR1 is SGHRS and CDR2 is YFSETQ in the germline V gene. The CDR3 DNA is TGCGCCAGCAGCTCCGGGGATCTGAGGGACATTCAGTACTTC. Encoded protein: CASSSGDLRDIQYF.